These T cell receptor beta chains were read from a single sample in a study of T cells in Graves' hyperthyroidism and ophthalmopathy. TCRdb itself ran the multiplex PCR reads through MiXCR, one entry per CDR3 protein. The data contain about 400,000 distinct CDR3 sequences, roughly 13% of them seen just once; the ten biggest clones take up 5% to 6%. Sequencing input: blood. The receptors stem from a woman aged 18-35 years with Graves' hyperthyroidism. Each CDR3 is given with its conserved first and last residue. A D gene is named only where the DNA matches it firmly. Where a row states a size, it is once, few, many or the class of an expanded clone; other rows omit it.

size,J,D,V,DNA,CDR3
many,TRBJ2-3,TRBD1,TRBV29-1,TGCAGCGTTGAGAGGGGGCTTGGCACAGATACGCAGTATTTT,CSVERGLGTDTQYF
many,TRBJ2-5,TRBD2,TRBV30,TGTGCCTGGAGTCAAGGACTAGCGGGCTTCCAAGAGACCCAGTACTTC,CAWSQGLAGFQETQYF
many,TRBJ2-5,TRBD1,TRBV5-1,TGCGCCAGCAGCTTGGAAATTGGGACAGGGGGCGAGACCCAGTACTTC,CASSLEIGTGGETQYF
many,TRBJ2-7,TRBD2,TRBV5-5,TGTGCCAGTAACGCCCTCCCCTCTGCGGGAGCCTACGAGCAGTACTTC,CASNALPSAGAYEQYF
-,TRBJ1-1,-,TRBV4-1,TGCGCCAGCAGCCAAGCATTTGGGGTTACTGAAGCTTTCTTT,CASSQAFGVTEAFF
-,TRBJ1-4,TRBD1,TRBV5-1,TGCGCCAGCAGTTATACAGGGGATGATGAAAAACTGTTTTTT,CASSYTGDDEKLFF
many,TRBJ2-5,TRBD2,TRBV12-3/TRBV12-4,TGTGCCAGCAGTCCCTCGGCGGGAGTTGAGACCCAGTACTTC,CASSPSAGVETQYF
few,TRBJ2-1,TRBD1,TRBV7-2,TGTGCCAGCAGCTTAATTTTGGCAGGGGGCCACAATGAGCAGTTCTTC,CASSLILAGGHNEQFF
many,TRBJ2-5,-,TRBV12-3/TRBV12-4,TGTGCCAGCAGTTTAATAGGACAGCAAGAGACCCAGTACTTC,CASSLIGQQETQYF
many,TRBJ1-5,TRBD1,TRBV27,TGTGCCAGCAGTCCATCGACAGGGGTAGGGAATCAGCCCCAGCATTTT,CASSPSTGVGNQPQHF
few,TRBJ2-1,TRBD2,TRBV12-3/TRBV12-4,TGTGCCAGCAGTTTCTTCTTAGCGGGAGTTATCCATGAGCAGTTCTTC,CASSFFLAGVIHEQFF
few,TRBJ1-1,-,TRBV30,TGTGCCTGGAACAGCGGTACACCCGCAGCTTTCTTT,CAWNSGTPAAFF
many,TRBJ2-5,TRBD2,TRBV20-1,TGCAGTGCTAGAGGGGCGGGAGGGCCGGAGACCCAGTACTTC,CSARGAGGPETQYF
few,TRBJ1-6,-,TRBV9,TGTGCCAGCAGCACAGACCGCGTCGGTAATTCACCCCTCCACTTT,CASSTDRVGNSPLHF
many,TRBJ2-2,TRBD1,TRBV2,TGTGCCAGCAGTGACCGGGACAGGGGGGCCGGGGAGCTGTTTTTT,CASSDRDRGAGELFF
-,TRBJ2-7,-,TRBV11-2,TGTGCCAGCAGCTTAGGACAGGTACTAGTCTACGAGCAGTACTTC,CASSLGQVLVYEQYF
many,TRBJ2-5,-,TRBV11-2,TGTGCCAGCAGCTTAGGTCGTCGGGAGACCCAGTACTTC,CASSLGRRETQYF
many,TRBJ2-7,-,TRBV10-2,TGTGCCAGCAGCGACACCTACGAGCAGTACTTC,CASSDTYEQYF
many,TRBJ2-5,TRBD2,TRBV7-2,TGTGCCAGCAGCTTAACTAGCGGGGAAGAGACCCAGTACTTC,CASSLTSGEETQYF
many,TRBJ2-1,-,TRBV12-3/TRBV12-4,TGTGCCAGCAGTCTGGGACGCATGCAGTTCTTC,CASSLGRMQFF
few,TRBJ1-1,-,TRBV10-2,TGCGCCAGCGGCCCCGGGGGGGACACTGAAGCTTTCTTT,CASGPGGDTEAFF
many,TRBJ2-1,TRBD2,TRBV20-1,TGCAGTGCTACCAGACTAGCGGGAGGGTTTGAGCAGTTCTTC,CSATRLAGGFEQFF
many,TRBJ2-7,-,TRBV10-3,TGTGCCATCAGTGCAAGCGAGTCCTACGAGCAGTACTTC,CAISASESYEQYF